This TCR beta chain was sequenced for a study of cytomegalovirus exposure and HLA in healthy donors. Using immunoSEQ multiplex PCR, the repertoire was profiled, and TCRdb retains in-frame clones only, with some absent. The sample consists of 180,000 or so clones, 80% to 90% of them appearing once. Germline CDR1 is SNHLY and CDR2 is FYNNEI. This CDR3 is built from 15 residues. Findings of the study overall: The authors confirmed in vitro that a few CMV-associated chains were specific for CMV antigens. With high specificity and sensitivity, the classifier reportedly diagnosed cytomegalovirus status. The finding came from a later analysis; first-cohort TCR clusters tended to co-occur in the 110 or so validation repertoires.

Note on this clone: What it recognizes is unknown. A junction end diverges from the germline sequence, so it may reflect a read error.

Sequenced material: PBMCs. The chain carries TRBV2 and TRBJ2-1, with TRBD1 matching over 10 bases. This sequence was found in a woman aged 30 to 39 in good health and CMV-seropositive. The CDR3 spells CASREDRGLYNEQFF. CDR3 bases: TGTGCCAGCAGGGAAGACAGGGGGCTTTACAATGAGCAGTTCTTC.